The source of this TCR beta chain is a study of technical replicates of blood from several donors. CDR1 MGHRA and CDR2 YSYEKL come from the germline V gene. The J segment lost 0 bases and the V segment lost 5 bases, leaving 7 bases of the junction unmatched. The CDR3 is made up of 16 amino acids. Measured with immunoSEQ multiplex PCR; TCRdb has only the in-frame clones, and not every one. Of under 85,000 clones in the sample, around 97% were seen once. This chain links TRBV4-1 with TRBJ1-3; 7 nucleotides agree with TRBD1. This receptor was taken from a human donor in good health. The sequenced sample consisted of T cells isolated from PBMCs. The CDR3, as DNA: TGCGCCAGCAGCGGGACAGAAGCCTTCTCTGGAAACACCATATATTTT. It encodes CASSGTEAFSGNTIYF.